One and the same sample provided the 16 T cell receptor beta chains below, sequenced in a study of shared clonotypes between healthy human individuals. CD45RO-negative, CCR7-positively selected cells formed the naive CD8 fraction, excluding terminally differentiated effector memory CD45RA+ cells. TCRdb's copy holds only in-frame clones and misses some; the assay was immunoSEQ multiplex PCR. The table includes about 1,900,000 clones, less than 95% detected once. The sequenced material came from naive CD8+ T cells sorted from blood. These TCRs come from a man aged 18 to 29 in good health.

The V and J genes are TRBV5-6 and TRBJ2-2; D gene unclear. From germline, CDR1 is SGHDT and CDR2 YYEEEE. V shed 0 bases and J shed 0 bases, with 12 bases lying between them. CDR3 length: 17 residues. CDR3 bases: TGTGCCAGCAGCTTGGCATTTCTACAACCGAACACCGGGGAGCTGTTTTTT. Protein: CASSLAFLQPNTGELFF.

The chain carries TRBV5-4 and TRBJ2-7; D is possibly TRBD2 (6 bases). From germline, CDR1 is SGHNT and CDR2 YYREEE (reference sequence). The germline V and J ends were trimmed by 6 bases and 7 bases, with 17 bases remaining between them. The CDR3 totals 13 residues. The CDR3 reads CASNGEEAGEQYF. CDR3 nucleotides: TGTGCCAGCAACGGGGAGGAGGCGGGGGAGCAGTACTTC.

The gene calls are TRBV27 and TRBJ1-5, with D maybe TRBD1 (5 bases). This CDR3 region has 14 residues. Between the trimmed V and J ends, which lost 3 bases and 6 bases, there was a span of 12 bases. Germline loops: CDR1 MNHEY, CDR2 SMNVEV (reference sequence). CDR3 nucleotide sequence: TGTGCCAGCAGTTTCGGTCGGGGGGGTCAGCCCCAGCATTTT. Translated, it gives CASSFGRGGQPQHF.

The chain employs TRBV7-8 and TRBJ1-2; D unclear. The CDR3 sequence is 13 residues long. Trimming pared 5 bases from V and 4 bases from J, leaving 11 bases between. From germline, CDR1 is SGHVS and CDR2 FQNEAQ. The CDR3 protein is CASSLSTTYGYTF. The CDR3 DNA sequence: TGTGCCAGCAGCCTCTCCACGACCTATGGCTACACCTTC. Full variable domain (rest looked up from reference TRBV7-8 and TRBJ1-2): GAGVSQSPRYKVAKRGQDVALRCDPISGHVSLFWYQQALGQGPEFLTYFQNEAQLDKSGLPSDRFFAERPEGSVSTLKIQRTQQEDSAVYLCASSLSTTYGYTFGSGTRLTVV.

The chain joins TRBV5-4 to TRBJ2-1; weak D call: TRBD2 (6 bases). The CDR3 contains 17 residues. V was shortened by 4 bases and J by 1 base, with 18 bases between the two germline ends. The germline V gene has CDR1 SGHNT and CDR2 YYREEE (reference sequence). The CDR3 region is CASSNPIIGRSYNEQFF. The CDR3 coding sequence is TGTGCCAGCAGCAACCCAATTATCGGGAGATCCTACAATGAGCAGTTCTTC.

The gene calls are TRBV27 and TRBJ2-2; TRBD2 matches 11 bases. This CDR3 has 15 residues. Germline loops: CDR1 MNHEY, CDR2 SMNVEV (reference sequence). V shed 5 bases and J 5 bases; nucleotides not matched to a gene: 4. CDR3 residues: CASSPLAGVTGELFF. CDR3 DNA: TGTGCCAGCAGTCCACTAGCGGGGGTTACCGGGGAGCTGTTTTTT.

The CDR3 loop is CASSLAAGTSNEQFF. The CDR3 DNA reads as TGTGCCAGCAGCTTAGCGGCCGGGACTAGCAATGAGCAGTTCTTC. This chain joins TRBV7-9 and TRBJ2-1, with TRBD2 matching 8 bases. The ends lost 0 bases at V and 6 bases at J; junction bases unmatched: 4. Germline V gene sequence: CDR1 SEHNR, CDR2 FQNEAQ (reference sequence). The CDR3 has 15 residues.

The CDR3 DNA reads TGTGCCAGCCGGGGGGGTTGGGCGGACGAGCAGTACTTC. Translating it yields CASRGGWADEQYF. The chain carries TRBV27 and TRBJ2-7; 8 nucleotides line up with TRBD2. Germline V lookup: CDR1 MNHEY, CDR2 SMNVEV (reference sequence). The CDR3 contains 13 residues. With 8 bases clipped from V and 5 bases from J, the junction kept 8 bases outside the gene matches.

V gene TRBV7-3 combines with J gene TRBJ1-1; D might be TRBD1 (5 bases). V was cut by 5 bases and J by 5 bases, with 18 bases left in between. CDR1 SGHTA and CDR2 FQGTGA come from the germline V gene. The CDR3 consists of 15 residues. The CDR3 sequence: CASSRTKGRWTEAFF. The CDR3 bases are TGTGCCAGCAGCCGAACGAAGGGGAGGTGGACTGAAGCTTTCTTT.

V gene TRBV10-3 combines with J gene TRBJ2-3; TRBD2 is a possible D gene (6 bases). Germline V gene lookup returns CDR1 ENHRY and CDR2 SYGVKD. The CDR3 extends over 14 amino acids. Trimming removed 6 bases at V and 6 bases at J, with 16 bases between. For the CDR3, the DNA is TGTGCCATCAGAGAAGAATCTAGCGCCGATACGCAGTATTTT. Translating gives CAIREESSADTQYF.

V and J are TRBV11-2 and TRBJ2-7, with D possibly matching TRBD2 (6 bases). With 0 bases removed from V and 10 bases from J, the gap between germline ends came to 13 bases. Germline V lookup: CDR1 SGHAT, CDR2 FQNNGV. The CDR3 has 13 amino acids. CDR3 protein: CASSLDPGLGQYF. CDR3 DNA sequence: TGTGCCAGCAGCTTAGATCCGGGACTTGGCCAGTACTTC.

The sample holds a few counts of this clone. The CDR3 reads CASSQDTGGGGNSPLHF. The CDR3 DNA reads TGCGCCAGCAGCCAAGATACGGGGGGAGGGGGTAATTCACCCCTCCACTTT. The chain couples TRBV4-3 to TRBJ1-6; maybe TRBD1 (6 bases). Germline V gives CDR1 LGHNA, CDR2 YSLEER. The ends were cut back, 0 bases at V and 6 bases at J, with 15 bases in the middle. The CDR3 is made up of 17 amino acids.

The chain carries TRBV30 and TRBJ1-1; D not resolved. The CDR3 is 16 amino acids. V lost 0 bases and J lost 0, with 14 bases in between. Germline V gene lookup returns CDR1 GTSNPN and CDR2 SVGIG (reference sequence). CDR3 sequence: CAWSVGPPQMNTEAFF. The CDR3 DNA is TGTGCCTGGAGTGTAGGTCCCCCGCAGATGAACACTGAAGCTTTCTTT. The entire variable domain, with the rest obtained from reference TRBV30 and TRBJ1-1, is as follows: SQTIHQWPATLVQPVGSPLSLECTVEGTSNPNLYWYRQAAGRGLQLLFYSVGIGQISSEVPQNLSASRPQDRQFILSSKKLLLSDSGFYLCAWSVGPPQMNTEAFFGQGTRLTVV.

V usage is TRBV7-9 and J usage is TRBJ2-3; D not certain. CDR1 and CDR2 (germline): SEHNR, FQNEAQ (reference sequence). The CDR3 covers 16 residues. V lost 1 base and J lost 2, with 13 bases in between. The chain's CDR3 is CASSLGGRPDTDTQYF. The CDR3 DNA reads TGTGCCAGCAGCTTAGGAGGTCGTCCGGACACAGATACGCAGTATTTT.

This chain joins TRBV6-1 and TRBJ2-1, with TRBD2 matching 7 bases. This CDR3 comprises 14 residues. J gave up 3 bases and V 4 bases, and 3 bases lay outside the gene matches. Germline values: CDR1 MNHNS, CDR2 SASEGT. In DNA form, the CDR3 reads TGTGCCAGCAGTGGTCTAGCGGACTACAATGAGCAGTTCTTC. It specifies CASSGLADYNEQFF.

The V and J genes are TRBV27 and TRBJ2-1, with D perhaps assigned TRBD1 or TRBD2 (5 bases each). Per germline, CDR1 MNHEY and CDR2 SMNVEV (reference sequence). Trimming pared 1 base from V and 6 bases from J, leaving 13 bases between. The CDR3 covers 15 residues. The CDR3 DNA sequence: TGTGCCAGCAGTTTATTCGGGGCTCGGGTCAATGAGCAGTTCTTC. This translates into CASSLFGARVNEQFF.